This entry concerns a single T cell receptor (beta chain). The PCR contained 60 Vbeta and 13 Jbeta primers. TCRdb's table, derived via immunoSEQ multiplex PCR, lists solely in-frame clones and lacks some. There are 160,000 or so clones in the sample, with 2.1% held by the top ten. This sample was included in a study of cytomegalovirus exposure and HLA in healthy donors. Study context: Approximately 85 million unique TCRs from HLA-typed donors were held in an early data release. Among over 350 genotyped donors, more than 65% fell in the Caucasian-associated ancestry cluster.

The germline gives CDR1 LGHNT, CDR2 FRNRAP. The CDR3 has 17 amino acids. With V trimmed by 4 bases and J by 0 bases, 9 bases remained unmatched. The source material was PBMCs. This clonotype was obtained from a young man in good health and CMV-seronegative. This rearrangement joins TRBV12-5 to TRBJ1-5; 7 bases map to TRBD1. The CDR3 reads CASGSGLRGFSNQPQHF. The CDR3 DNA is TGTGCTAGTGGTTCGGGACTCAGGGGGTTTAGCAATCAGCCCCAGCATTTT.